Listed below are T cell receptor beta chains from one sample, sequenced in a study of tumor-infiltrating lymphocytes in oesophageal squamous cell carcinoma. TCRdb redid the calling of the PCR reads with MiXCR, one entry per CDR3 protein. The sample lists about 12,000 distinct CDR3 sequences, 50% to 60% occurring once. Input material: esophageal tumor tissue. Receptors were obtained from a female donor with esophageal squamous cell carcinoma. CDR3s include the opening cysteine and the closing phenylalanine or tryptophan. Fields, in order: D gene, V gene, CDR3 length, J gene, clone size, CDR3 protein, CDR3 DNA. The D gene is left open where the match is weak. Clone size, where shown, is once, few, many, or a class for clones that have expanded.

NA	TRBV7-2	12	TRBJ2-7	NA	CASSLYSYEQYF	TGTGCCAGCAGCTTATACAGCTACGAGCAGTACTTC
NA	TRBV7-8	15	TRBJ1-2	medium-sized	CASSDEGRFVRGYTF	TGTGCCAGCAGCGACGAAGGACGGTTTGTAAGAGGCTACACCTTC
NA	TRBV7-2	14	TRBJ2-5	NA	CASSLRTSQETQYF	TGTGCCAGCAGCTTAAGGACGAGCCAAGAGACCCAGTACTTC
NA	TRBV7-6	15	TRBJ2-3	NA	CASSFAFSSTDTQYF	TGTGCCAGCAGCTTTGCGTTTTCTAGCACAGATACGCAGTATTTT
NA	TRBV7-3	14	TRBJ2-5	NA	CASSKTRGGETQYF	TGTGCCAGCAGCAAAACCAGGGGGGGGGAGACCCAGTACTTC
TRBD2	TRBV28	15	TRBJ2-7	NA	CASRNSGLQGYEQYF	TGTGCCAGCAGAAATAGCGGGCTACAAGGCTACGAGCAGTACTTC
TRBD1	TRBV5-4	17	TRBJ1-1	many	CASNPSYMGQGWTEAFF	TGTGCCAGCAACCCCTCATACATGGGACAGGGTTGGACTGAAGCTTTCTTT
NA	TRBV4-3	15	TRBJ1-2	many	CASSQDTMGGYGYTF	TGCGCCAGCAGCCAAGACACCATGGGGGGCTATGGCTACACCTTC
NA	TRBV6-6	14	TRBJ1-2	NA	CASRPPSWSYGYTF	TGTGCCAGCAGACCCCCCTCGTGGTCCTATGGCTACACCTTC
TRBD2	TRBV7-2	16	TRBJ2-3	few	CASSSQLAGGGDTQYF	TGTGCCAGCAGCTCTCAGCTAGCGGGAGGGGGAGATACGCAGTATTTT
NA	TRBV7-8	13	TRBJ2-5	NA	CASSFGTVETQYF	TGTGCCAGCAGCTTCGGGACGGTAGAGACCCAGTACTTC
TRBD2	TRBV7-8	16	TRBJ2-3	few	CASSLGASGSPDTQYF	TGTGCCAGCAGCTTAGGGGCTAGCGGGAGTCCAGATACGCAGTATTTT
NA	TRBV7-9	13	TRBJ1-1	NA	CASSLLSGTEAFF	TGTGCCAGCAGCTTATTGTCGGGGACTGAAGCTTTCTTT
NA	TRBV11-2	14	TRBJ2-7	NA	CASSSPARGGEQYF	TGTGCCAGCAGCTCCCCGGCAAGGGGAGGCGAGCAGTACTTC
NA	TRBV11-2	17	TRBJ2-1	NA	CASSLKGGGDKTNEQFF	TGTGCCAGCAGCTTAAAGGGGGGGGGTGATAAGACGAATGAGCAGTTCTTC
NA	TRBV7-1	12	TRBJ2-2	NA	CASSITTGELFF	TGTGCCAGCAGTATTACCACCGGGGAGCTGTTTTTT
NA	TRBV10-2	12	TRBJ1-2	medium-sized	CASRKTGSGYTF	TGCGCCAGCAGGAAGACAGGATCTGGCTACACCTTC
NA	TRBV6-1	16	TRBJ2-2	many	CASSVEGTNSAGELFF	TGTGCCAGCAGTGTTGAGGGTACTAATTCTGCCGGGGAGCTGTTTTTT
NA	TRBV7-2	13	TRBJ2-7	many	CASSPAVDVEQYF	TGTGCCAGCAGCCCGGCCGTAGACGTCGAGCAGTACTTC
NA	TRBV25-1	13	TRBJ1-1	NA	CASSESTLRRAFF	TGTGCCAGCAGTGAATCGACACTTCGGAGGGCTTTCTTT
TRBD1	TRBV5-1	15	TRBJ2-3	NA	CASSLQGASTDTQYF	TGCGCCAGCAGCTTACAGGGGGCAAGCACAGATACGCAGTATTTT
NA	TRBV11-2	12	TRBJ2-3	NA	CASSLGRDTQYF	TGTGCCAGCAGCTTAGGGAGAGATACGCAGTATTTT
TRBD2	TRBV7-2	16	TRBJ2-2	NA	CASSRLAGRMNGELFF	TGTGCCAGCAGCCGACTAGCGGGCCGGATGAACGGGGAGCTGTTTTTT
NA	TRBV6-1	16	TRBJ1-2	many	CASSNPSGGRNYGYTF	TGTGCCAGCAGTAATCCCTCCGGGGGCCGTAACTATGGCTACACCTTC
NA	TRBV25-1	14	TRBJ1-6	few	CASKASGDHSPLHF	TGTGCCAGCAAGGCTTCAGGGGATCATTCACCCCTCCACTTT
NA	TRBV7-8	14	TRBJ2-1	NA	CASTPKGGGNEQFF	TGTGCCAGCACTCCCAAGGGTGGAGGGAATGAGCAGTTCTTC
TRBD1	TRBV6-6	15	TRBJ1-4	NA	CASKWQGAANEKLFF	TGTGCCAGCAAGTGGCAGGGGGCCGCTAATGAAAAACTGTTTTTT
TRBD2	TRBV11-2	18	TRBJ2-1	NA	CASSLGGLAGGPYNEQFF	TGTGCCAGCAGCTTAGGAGGACTAGCGGGAGGGCCTTACAATGAGCAGTTCTTC
NA	TRBV5-4	16	TRBJ2-6	few	CASSLRGLALWLHLRF	NA
NA	TRBV7-2	14	TRBJ2-5	few	CASSVTPGGVTQYF	TGTGCCAGCAGCGTGACCCCAGGAGGTGTGACCCAGTACTTC
TRBD1	TRBV28	14	TRBJ1-5	many	CASSRDRGHQPQHF	TGTGCCAGCAGCCGGGACAGGGGGCATCAGCCCCAGCATTTT
NA	TRBV7-2	15	TRBJ2-3	NA	CASSLEKSRADTQYF	TGTGCCAGCAGCTTAGAGAAGTCACGCGCAGATACGCAGTATTTT
NA	TRBV12-3/TRBV12-4	17	TRBJ2-6	few	CASSFYRWAPGANVLTF	TGTGCCAGCAGTTTTTATCGGTGGGCCCCTGGGGCCAACGTCCTGACTTTC
TRBD1	TRBV7-2	16	TRBJ1-2	NA	CASSLVPLTGDDGYTF	TGTGCCAGCAGCTTAGTCCCACTGACAGGGGATGATGGCTACACCTTC
NA	TRBV7-6	14	TRBJ1-2	NA	CASSLAQGSYGYTF	TGTGCCAGCAGCTTAGCTCAGGGTTCCTATGGCTACACCTTC
NA	TRBV24-1	15	TRBJ2-1	once	CATSVRGHGIDEQFF	TGTGCCACCAGTGTGCGAGGACACGGGATCGATGAGCAGTTCTTC
TRBD2	TRBV10-3	13	TRBJ2-1	NA	CAISVRGGPEQFF	TGTGCCATCAGTGTTCGGGGGGGGCCCGAGCAGTTCTTC
TRBD2	TRBV5-3	13	TRBJ2-5	NA	CASSLRGGETQYF	TGTGCCAGCAGCTTGCGGGGAGGGGAGACCCAGTACTTC
TRBD1	TRBV19	17	TRBJ2-1	NA	CASSIDRDRPTQSEQFF	TGTGCCAGTAGTATAGACAGGGACAGACCAACCCAGTCTGAGCAGTTCTTC
TRBD1	TRBV7-2	16	TRBJ2-5	NA	CASSSSRQGASETQYF	TGTGCCAGCAGCTCCTCCCGACAGGGCGCGAGTGAGACCCAGTACTTC
TRBD2	TRBV13	16	TRBJ2-1	NA	CASSPRLLADYNEQFF	TGTGCCAGCAGCCCCCGACTACTAGCGGACTACAATGAGCAGTTCTTC
TRBD2	TRBV19	16	TRBJ2-1	NA	CASSIRTSLTYNEQFF	TGTGCCAGTAGTATCCGGACTAGCCTTACCTACAATGAGCAGTTCTTC
TRBD1	TRBV6-1	15	TRBJ2-7	NA	CASSEPGQGTYEQYF	TGTGCCAGCAGTGAACCGGGACAGGGGACCTACGAGCAGTACTTC
NA	TRBV4-2	12	TRBJ2-1	NA	CASRGSYNEQFF	TGTGCCAGCAGAGGCTCCTACAATGAGCAGTTCTTC
TRBD2	TRBV7-2	15	TRBJ2-1	NA	CASSLEGLGVNEQFF	TGTGCCAGCAGCCTGGAGGGACTAGGAGTCAATGAGCAGTTCTTC
TRBD1	TRBV27	15	TRBJ2-3	NA	CASRRTGRGADTQYF	TGTGCCAGCAGAAGGACAGGAAGGGGAGCAGATACGCAGTATTTT
NA	TRBV7-6	13	TRBJ2-5	NA	CASSFTIGNEQYF	TGTGCTAGCAGCTTTACTATAGGTAATGAGCAGTACTTC
NA	TRBV12-3/TRBV12-4	14	TRBJ2-5	few	CASSLDAQGTKQYF	TGTGCCAGCAGTTTAGATGCCCAGGGGACGAAGCAGTACTTC
NA	TRBV7-3	15	TRBJ2-7	NA	CASSSSLGLAGEQYF	TGTGCCAGCAGCTCCAGCCTCGGACTGGCGGGGGAGCAGTACTTC
NA	TRBV12-3/TRBV12-4	14	TRBJ2-1	NA	CASSLPQGNNEQFF	TGTGCCAGCAGTTTACCCCAGGGGAACAATGAGCAGTTCTTC
TRBD2	TRBV7-2	14	TRBJ2-7	medium-sized	CASRVGLAGDEQYF	TGTGCCAGCAGGGTTGGACTAGCGGGAGACGAGCAGTACTTC
NA	TRBV7-6	13	TRBJ2-7	NA	CGSSLAVTYEQYF	TGTGGCAGCAGCTTAGCGGTTACCTACGAGCAGTACTTC